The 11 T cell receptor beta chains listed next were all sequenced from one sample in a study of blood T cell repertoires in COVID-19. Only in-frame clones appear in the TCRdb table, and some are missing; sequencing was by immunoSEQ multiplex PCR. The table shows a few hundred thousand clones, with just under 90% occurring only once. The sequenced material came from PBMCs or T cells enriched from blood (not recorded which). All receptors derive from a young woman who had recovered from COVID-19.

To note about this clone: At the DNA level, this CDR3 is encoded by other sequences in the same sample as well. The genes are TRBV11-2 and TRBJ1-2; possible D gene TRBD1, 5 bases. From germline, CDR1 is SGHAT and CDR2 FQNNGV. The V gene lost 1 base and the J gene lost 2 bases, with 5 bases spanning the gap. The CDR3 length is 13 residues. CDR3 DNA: TGTGCCAGCAGCTTAGGACAGAACTATGGCTACACCTTC. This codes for CASSLGQNYGYTF.

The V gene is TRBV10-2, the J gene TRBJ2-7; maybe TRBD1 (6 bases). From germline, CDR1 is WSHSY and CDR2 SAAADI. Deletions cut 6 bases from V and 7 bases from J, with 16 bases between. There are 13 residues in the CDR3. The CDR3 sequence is CASSLQGWGEQYF. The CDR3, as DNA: TGCGCCAGCAGCTTACAGGGATGGGGGGAGCAGTACTTC.

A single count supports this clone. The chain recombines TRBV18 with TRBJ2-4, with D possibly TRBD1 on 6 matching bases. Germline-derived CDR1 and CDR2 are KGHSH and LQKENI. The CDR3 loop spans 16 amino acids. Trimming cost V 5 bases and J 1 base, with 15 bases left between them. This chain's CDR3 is CASSGQGIQAKNIQYF. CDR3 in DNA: TGTGCCAGCTCAGGGCAGGGGATTCAGGCCAAAAACATTCAGTACTTC. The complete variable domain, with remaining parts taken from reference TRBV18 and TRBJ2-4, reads NAGVMQNPRHLVRRRGQEARLRCSPMKGHSHVYWYRQLPEEGLKFMVYLQKENIIDESGMPKERFSAEFPKEGPSILRIQQVVRGDSAAYFCASSGQGIQAKNIQYFGAGTRLSVL.

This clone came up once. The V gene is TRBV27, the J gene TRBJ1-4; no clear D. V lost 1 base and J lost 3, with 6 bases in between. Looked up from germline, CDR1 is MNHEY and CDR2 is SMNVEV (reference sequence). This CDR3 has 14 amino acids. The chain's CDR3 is CASSLFRANEKLFF. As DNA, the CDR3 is TGTGCCAGCAGTTTATTTAGAGCTAATGAAAAACTGTTTTTT.

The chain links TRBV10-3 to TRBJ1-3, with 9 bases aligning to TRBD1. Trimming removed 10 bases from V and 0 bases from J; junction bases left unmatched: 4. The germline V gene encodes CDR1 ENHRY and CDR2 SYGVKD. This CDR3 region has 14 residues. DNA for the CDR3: TGTGCCACAGGGACAGGGCACTCTGGAAACACCATATATTTT. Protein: CATGTGHSGNTIYF.

CDR3 sequence reads: CASSQGLPGQGAGETQYF. DNA of the CDR3: TGCGCCAGCAGCCAAGGTCTGCCGGGACAGGGGGCTGGGGAGACCCAGTACTTC. The chain has TRBV4-3 and TRBJ2-5; the match to TRBD1 covers 12 bases. This CDR3 contains 18 residues. J gave up 5 bases and V 1 base, and 11 bases lay outside the gene matches. The germline V gene has CDR1 LGHNA and CDR2 YSLEER.

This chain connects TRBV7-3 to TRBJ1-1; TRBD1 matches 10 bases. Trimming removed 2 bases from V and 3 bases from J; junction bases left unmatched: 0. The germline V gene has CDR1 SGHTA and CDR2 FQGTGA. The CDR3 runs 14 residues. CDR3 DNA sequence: TGTGCCAGCAGCTTAGGGACAGGGGACACTGAAGCTTTCTTT. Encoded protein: CASSLGTGDTEAFF.

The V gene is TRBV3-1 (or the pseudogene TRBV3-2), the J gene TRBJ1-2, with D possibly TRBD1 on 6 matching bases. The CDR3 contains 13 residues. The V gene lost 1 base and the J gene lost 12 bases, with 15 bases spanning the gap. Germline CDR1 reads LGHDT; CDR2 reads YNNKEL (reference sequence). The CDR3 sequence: CASSQVGAKGDTF. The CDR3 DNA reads TGTGCCAGCAGCCAAGTTGGGGCCAAGGGGGACACCTTC.

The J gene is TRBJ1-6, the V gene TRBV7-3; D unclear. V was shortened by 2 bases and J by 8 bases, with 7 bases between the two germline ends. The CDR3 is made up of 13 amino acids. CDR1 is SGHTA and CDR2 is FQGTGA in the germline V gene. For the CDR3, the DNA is TGTGCCAGCAGCTTACAAGAGGATTCACCCCTCCACTTT. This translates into CASSLQEDSPLHF.

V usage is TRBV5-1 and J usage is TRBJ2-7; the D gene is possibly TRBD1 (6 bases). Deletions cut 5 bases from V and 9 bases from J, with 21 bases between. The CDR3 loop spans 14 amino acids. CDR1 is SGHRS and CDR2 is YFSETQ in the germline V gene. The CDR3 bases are TGCGCCAGCAGTCCCGGGACACCTCGCGACGGGCAGTACTTC. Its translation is CASSPGTPRDGQYF.

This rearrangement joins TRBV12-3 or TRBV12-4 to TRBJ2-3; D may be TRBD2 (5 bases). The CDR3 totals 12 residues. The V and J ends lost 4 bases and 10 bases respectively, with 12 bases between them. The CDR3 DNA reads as TGTGCCAGCAGTTCACTAGGGTCTGCGCAGTATTTT. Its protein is CASSSLGSAQYF.